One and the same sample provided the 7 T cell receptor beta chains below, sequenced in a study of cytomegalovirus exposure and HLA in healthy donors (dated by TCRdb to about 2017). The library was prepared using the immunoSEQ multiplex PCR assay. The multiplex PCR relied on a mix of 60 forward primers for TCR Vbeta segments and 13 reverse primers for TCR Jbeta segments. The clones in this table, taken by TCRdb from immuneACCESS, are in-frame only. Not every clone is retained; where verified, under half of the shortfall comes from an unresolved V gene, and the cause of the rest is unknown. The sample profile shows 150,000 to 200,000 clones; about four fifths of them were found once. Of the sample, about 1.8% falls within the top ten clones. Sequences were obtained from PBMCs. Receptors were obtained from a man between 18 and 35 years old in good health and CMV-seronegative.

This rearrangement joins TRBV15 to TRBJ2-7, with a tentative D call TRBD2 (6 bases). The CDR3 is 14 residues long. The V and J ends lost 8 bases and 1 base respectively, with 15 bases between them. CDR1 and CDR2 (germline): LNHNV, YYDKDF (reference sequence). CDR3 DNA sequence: TGTGCCACCCGAAATGGGGGGACTTCCTACGAGCAGTACTTC. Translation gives CATRNGGTSYEQYF. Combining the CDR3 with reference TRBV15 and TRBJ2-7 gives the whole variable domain DAMVIQNPRYQVTQFGKPVTLSCSQTLNHNVMYWYQQKSSQAPKLLFHYYDKDFNNEADTPDNFQSRRPNTSFCFLDIRSPGLGDTAMYLCATRNGGTSYEQYFGPGTRLTVT.

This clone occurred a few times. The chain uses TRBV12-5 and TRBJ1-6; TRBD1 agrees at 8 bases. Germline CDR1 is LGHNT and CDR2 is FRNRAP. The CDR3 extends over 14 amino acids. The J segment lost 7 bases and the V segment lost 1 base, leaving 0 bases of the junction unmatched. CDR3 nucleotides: TGTGCTAGTGGTTTGGGACAGGGGAATTCACCCCTCCACTTT. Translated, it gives CASGLGQGNSPLHF. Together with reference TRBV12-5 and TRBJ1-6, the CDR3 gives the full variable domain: DARVTQTPRHKVTEMGQEVTMRCQPILGHNTVFWYRQTMMQGLELLAYFRNRAPLDDSGMPKDRFSAEMPDATLATLKIQPSEPRDSAVYFCASGLGQGNSPLHFGNGTRLTVT.

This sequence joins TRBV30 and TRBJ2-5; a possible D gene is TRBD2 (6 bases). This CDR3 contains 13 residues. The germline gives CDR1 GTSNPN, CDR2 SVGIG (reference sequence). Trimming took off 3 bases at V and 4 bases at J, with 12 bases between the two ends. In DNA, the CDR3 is TGTGCCTGGAGCTCAGGAGGGGCAGAGACCCAGTACTTC. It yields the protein CAWSSGGAETQYF.

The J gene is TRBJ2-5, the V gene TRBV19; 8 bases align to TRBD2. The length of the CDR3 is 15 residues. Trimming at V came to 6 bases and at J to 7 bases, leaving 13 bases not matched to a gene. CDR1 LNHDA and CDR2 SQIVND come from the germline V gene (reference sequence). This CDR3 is CASSTPAGALGTQYF. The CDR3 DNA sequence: TGTGCCAGTAGCACTCCAGCGGGGGCCCTCGGGACCCAGTACTTC.

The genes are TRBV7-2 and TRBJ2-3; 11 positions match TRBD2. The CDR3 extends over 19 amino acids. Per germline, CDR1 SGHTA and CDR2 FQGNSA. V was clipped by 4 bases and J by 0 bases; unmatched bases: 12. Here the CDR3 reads CASSYSGRAGATSTDTQYF. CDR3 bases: TGTGCCAGCAGCTATAGCGGGAGGGCCGGGGCTACTAGCACAGATACGCAGTATTTT.

CDR3: CSVLPRQRNYGYTF. CDR3 in DNA: TGCAGCGTTCTCCCTCGGCAGCGTAACTATGGCTACACCTTC. The rearrangement joins TRBV29-1 to TRBJ1-2, with unresolved D. CDR3 length: 14 amino acids. Trimming stripped 5 bases from V and 1 base from J, with 14 bases between. Germline CDR1 SQVTM, CDR2 ANQGSEA.

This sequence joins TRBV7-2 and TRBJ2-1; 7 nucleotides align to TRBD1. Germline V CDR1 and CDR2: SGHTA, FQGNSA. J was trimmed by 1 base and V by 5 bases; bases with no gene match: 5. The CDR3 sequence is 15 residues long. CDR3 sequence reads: CASSAGQASYNEQFF. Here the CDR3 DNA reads TGTGCCAGCAGCGCTGGACAGGCTTCCTACAATGAGCAGTTCTTC.